Below, one TCR beta chain is given with its context. This PCR relied on a set of 60 Vbeta primers and 13 Jbeta primers. The assay was immunoSEQ multiplex PCR, and TCRdb's table has in-frame clones only and misses some. The table lists hundreds of thousands of clones, more than 65% of them singletons, with 0.63% in the top ten. The V gene's germline CDR1 is MDHEN and CDR2 SYDVKM. This CDR3 spans 14 amino acids. This entry comes from a study of cytomegalovirus exposure and HLA in healthy donors. The TCR comes from a man aged 18 to 29 in good health and CMV-seronegative. V and J are TRBV28 and TRBJ2-5; 8 bases agree with TRBD2. The J call is in doubt because the DNA end fits TRBJ2-7 better. Material: PBMCs. CDR3 sequence: CASRKAGDSYEQYF. The DNA of the CDR3 is TGTGCCAGCAGGAAAGCGGGAGACTCGTACGAGCAGTACTTC.